Sequencing of this T cell receptor beta chain was carried out in a study of T cells after yellow fever vaccination. TCRdb re-called the 5' RACE reads through MiXCR, storing one row per CDR3 protein. The data show about 220,000 distinct CDR3 sequences, approximately 3.2% seen once. Study results and caveats: Weaker, the secondary response peaked sooner, at day 5 versus 15.

This CDR3 has 14 residues. This clonotype showed up many times. Its specificity is not known. The material was CD4+ T cells sorted from PBMCs, obtained 10 days after the yellow fever booster vaccination. The chain combines TRBV1 with TRBJ2-1; TRBD2, the table's D call, lacks a check against the DNA. TRBV1 has pseudogene status. The source is a man aged 18 to 29 who received the YFV17D yellow fever vaccine. The CDR3 DNA reads as TGCACCAGCAGCCTGGGGACTCCGGTCGAGGGGCAGTTCTTC. This codes for CTSSLGTPVEGQFF.